Below, one T cell receptor (beta chain) is given with its context. No antigen is known for it. Trimming removed 0 bases from V and 6 bases from J; junction bases left unmatched: 0. The length of the CDR3 is 14 residues. Germline V gives CDR1 SGHRS, CDR2 YFSETQ. Sequencing used immunoSEQ multiplex PCR; TCRdb keeps in-frame clones, though not all of them. This table holds 70,000 or so clones, 90% to 95% found once. The data stem from a study of OX40 agonist ivuxolimab in advanced cancers. General observations from the study: Determination of antigen specificity was not performed for the expanded peripheral T cells.

J is TRBJ1-6 and V is TRBV5-1, with 7 bases identical to TRBD1. The material was CD4+ or CD8+ T cells sorted from blood, obtained in a trial of the OX40 agonist ivuxolimab. The sequence came from an adult with an advanced solid tumor such as melanoma, head and neck, liver or kidney cancer. For the CDR3, the DNA is TGCGCCAGCAGCTTGGACAGGGGTAATTCACCCCTCCACTTT. Translating it yields CASSLDRGNSPLHF.